This T cell receptor (beta chain) appears in the sequencing data of a study of radiotherapy plus CTLA-4 blockade in lung cancer. Libraries were prepared by immunoSEQ multiplex PCR; TCRdb keeps only in-frame clonotypes and omits some of them. The data hold fewer than 40,000 clones, with 60% to 75% observed a single time. A word on this clone: Its antigen is unidentified.

The CDR3 is 17 amino acids. Trimming took 1 base from V and 3 from J, leaving 16 bases between them. The germline CDR1 and CDR2 sequences are SGHNT and YENEEA. Focal radiation plus CTLA-4 blockade with ipilimumab was given to patients with chemo-refractory metastatic non-small-cell lung cancer. Study-level results: Peripheral blood showed expansion of tumor-derived TCR clones after radiotherapy and ipilimumab. Increased serum interferon-beta after radiation also reportedly predicted response strongly.

The receptor comes from a human donor with non-small cell lung cancer whose response to radiotherapy plus ipilimumab could not be evaluated. The source material was peripheral blood, sampled from a patient treated with radiotherapy plus ipilimumab. The chain uses TRBV11-3 and TRBJ1-3; D possibly corresponds to TRBD1 (6 bases). CDR3 amino acids: CASSLGPTGFDGNTIYF. DNA for the CDR3: TGTGCCAGCAGCTTAGGCCCTACAGGGTTTGATGGAAACACCATATATTTT.